This record concerns one TCR beta chain sequence. These data are taken from a study of shared clonotypes between healthy human individuals. The CDR3 spans 16 residues. Germline V gene lookup returns CDR1 KGHSH and CDR2 LQKENI. The V segment lost 6 bases and the J segment 6 bases; nucleotides outside the gene matches: 11. Some clones are missing from TCRdb's copy, which holds only in-frame ones; the method was immunoSEQ multiplex PCR. The table has about 2.3 million clones, approximately 93% seen once. V is TRBV18 and J is TRBJ1-1, with 12 bases lining up with TRBD1. The specimen sequenced was naive CD4+ T cells from PBMCs. Subset reported: CD45RA+ positively selected. This TCR was recovered from a man between 18 and 35 years old in good health. Some clones in this sample may be carry-over from other donors' samples. CDR3 sequence reads: CASSSGTGGYGSEAFF. DNA for the CDR3: TGTGCCAGCTCGTCCGGGACAGGGGGCTATGGGTCTGAAGCTTTCTTT.